Listed here are 24 T cell receptor beta chains from one sample, sequenced in a study of T cell responses to AZD1222 COVID-19 vaccine. Generated by immunoSEQ multiplex PCR, the TCRdb table keeps only in-frame clones and is missing some. This table holds roughly 150,000 clones, roughly 93% found once. This specimen consisted of peripheral blood, obtained on day 0 of AZD1222 vaccination. The receptors here all came from an adult in good health.

The chain combines TRBV5-1 with TRBJ1-1; weak D call: TRBD1 (5 bases). Looked up from germline, CDR1 is SGHRS and CDR2 is YFSETQ. V was clipped by 4 bases and J by 0 bases, with 19 bases between them. The CDR3 has 17 residues. The DNA of the CDR3 is TGCGCCAGCAGCCTTACATACTCGGCGGGACTGAACACTGAAGCTTTCTTT. Protein sequence: CASSLTYSAGLNTEAFF.

The chain is built from TRBV9 and TRBJ2-3; possibly TRBD1 or TRBD2 for D (5 bases each). Germline V gene data show CDR1 as SGDLS and CDR2 as YYNGEE. Trimming shortened V by 4 bases and J by 6 bases, and 15 bases separated the two germline ends. The CDR3 contains 14 residues. The CDR3 sequence is CASSPPNEGDTQYF. CDR3 in DNA: TGTGCCAGCAGCCCCCCAAACGAGGGGGATACGCAGTATTTT.

The genes are TRBV19 and TRBJ2-2; D is possibly TRBD2 (6 bases). The CDR3 sequence is 16 residues long. The germline V gene has CDR1 LNHDA and CDR2 SQIVND (reference sequence). Between the trimmed V and J ends, which lost 5 bases and 0 bases, there was a span of 13 bases. The CDR3 DNA reads as TGTGCCAGTAGTCCTGGGACTGAGACGAACACCGGGGAGCTGTTTTTT. Amino acids: CASSPGTETNTGELFF.

The J gene is TRBJ2-7, the V gene TRBV12-3 or TRBV12-4; D not certain. V was shortened by 0 bases and J by 3 bases, with 6 bases between the two germline ends. The CDR3 sequence is 13 residues long. CDR3 DNA: TGTGCCAGCAGTTTAGCGACGGGCTACGAGCAGTACTTC. Its protein product is CASSLATGYEQYF.

J is TRBJ2-2 and V is TRBV2; D uncertain. CDR1 is SNHLY, CDR2 FYNNEI, per germline. This CDR3 comprises 14 residues. Trimming removed 4 bases from V and 7 bases from J, with 13 bases in between. In DNA form, the CDR3 reads TGTGCCAGCAGTGTGGTGGTATTCAGCGGGGAGCTGTTTTTT. Translated, it gives CASSVVVFSGELFF.

The chain links TRBV2 to TRBJ2-7; D is perhaps TRBD1 (6 bases). Germline values: CDR1 SNHLY, CDR2 FYNNEI. V lost 6 bases, J lost 2 bases, and 14 bases lay in between. The length of the CDR3 is 14 residues. The CDR3 DNA is TGTGCCAGCAGAGACGACAGGCGAGCCTACGAGCAGTACTTC. It is translated as CASRDDRRAYEQYF.

This chain links TRBV12-3 or TRBV12-4 with TRBJ1-2; D might be TRBD1 (5 bases). Trimming took 4 bases from V and 5 from J, leaving 11 bases between them. The CDR3 covers 13 residues. The CDR3 DNA follows: TGTGCCAGCAGTTCGGCAGGGCAGTATGGCTACACCTTC. Its translation: CASSSAGQYGYTF.

V is TRBV9 and J is TRBJ2-1; D is tentatively TRBD1 or TRBD2 (5 bases each). Germline CDR1 SGDLS, CDR2 YYNGEE. Trimming cost V 4 bases and J 4 bases, with 12 bases left between them. The CDR3 length is 14 residues. The CDR3 DNA is TGTGCCAGCAGCTACTCGGGGCTATACAATGAGCAGTTCTTC. Protein sequence: CASSYSGLYNEQFF.

V is TRBV28 and J is TRBJ2-1; the match to TRBD2 covers 16 bases. Germline trimming cut 6 bases from V and 10 bases from J; bases unmatched to any gene: 9. The CDR3 length is 16 residues. Germline V CDR1 and CDR2: MDHEN, SYDVKM. The CDR3 loop reads CASSPWGLAGGQEQFF. In DNA form, the CDR3 reads TGTGCCAGCAGCCCTTGGGGACTAGCGGGAGGGCAGGAGCAGTTCTTC.

The chain uses TRBV6-5 and TRBJ1-4; TRBD1 aligns across 8 bases. The V gene end was trimmed by 3 bases and the J gene end by 8 bases; junction bases not matched to a gene: 11. CDR1 MNHEY and CDR2 SVGAGI come from the germline V gene. This CDR3 is 16 amino acids long. CDR3 DNA: TGTGCCAGCAGTTATAACCAGGGGGCGCGACGGGAAAAACTGTTTTTT. Translated, it gives CASSYNQGARREKLFF.

The chain joins TRBV2 to TRBJ2-3; 11 nucleotides agree with TRBD1. CDR1 and CDR2 (germline): SNHLY, FYNNEI. Unmatched junction bases numbered 7, after V lost 5 bases and J lost 6 bases. CDR3 size: 15 residues. DNA for the CDR3: TGTGCCAGCAGTCGGGACAGGGGGGGGTTGGATACGCAGTATTTT. As protein: CASSRDRGGLDTQYF.

This chain uses TRBV11-2 with TRBJ2-7; 8 nucleotides line up with TRBD1. CDR1 SGHAT and CDR2 FQNNGV come from the germline V gene. This CDR3 contains 17 residues. V trimming: 4 bases; J trimming: 0 bases; junction bases outside the gene matches: 11. This CDR3 is CASSSGGSTGGSYEQYF. The DNA of the CDR3 is TGTGCCAGCAGCTCAGGGGGCTCAACTGGCGGCTCCTACGAGCAGTACTTC.

The chain joins TRBV11-2 to TRBJ2-2, with D unresolved. The CDR3 is 14 amino acids. The V gene lost 0 bases and the J gene lost 6 bases, with 8 bases spanning the gap. Germline assignment: CDR1 SGHAT and CDR2 FQNNGV. CDR3 coding DNA: TGTGCCAGCAGCTTAGAGGGGATTGCCGGGGAGCTGTTTTTT. Encoded protein: CASSLEGIAGELFF.

The V gene is TRBV19, the J gene TRBJ1-2, with TRBD1 identical over 9 bases. In germline, CDR1 is LNHDA, CDR2 SQIVND (reference sequence). With 7 bases clipped from V and 4 bases from J, the junction kept 7 bases outside the gene matches. This CDR3 is built from 14 residues. The DNA for the CDR3 is TGTGCCAGTAACCTCCGGGACAGGGTCTATGGCTACACCTTC. Its protein product is CASNLRDRVYGYTF.

The rearrangement joins TRBV9 to TRBJ2-7; the match to TRBD1 covers 7 bases. Germline loops: CDR1 SGDLS, CDR2 YYNGEE. This CDR3 has 11 amino acids. With 3 bases clipped from V and 10 bases from J, the junction kept 4 bases outside the gene matches. The CDR3 loop reads CASSDDRDQYF. CDR3 coding DNA: TGTGCCAGCAGCGATGACAGGGATCAGTACTTC.

The chain links TRBV19 to TRBJ2-3, with 7 bases that match TRBD1. Trimming took 7 bases from V and 0 from J; bases not matched to a gene: 7. The germline gives CDR1 LNHDA, CDR2 SQIVND (reference sequence). CDR3 length equals 15 residues. The CDR3: CASKLNRGSTDTQYF. In nucleotides, the CDR3 is TGTGCCAGTAAGCTAAACAGGGGTAGCACAGATACGCAGTATTTT.

This chain joins TRBV7-8 and TRBJ2-2; 10 bases align to TRBD1. The germline V gene has CDR1 SGHVS and CDR2 FQNEAQ. The ends lost 5 bases at V and 4 bases at J; junction bases unmatched: 7. CDR3 length equals 16 residues. The CDR3 DNA reads as TGTGCCAGCAGCCCCGGGACAGGGGAAATCACCGGGGAGCTGTTTTTT. It specifies CASSPGTGEITGELFF.

This CDR3 reads CASSIRDRGETQYF. CDR3 coding DNA: TGCGCCAGCAGCATAAGGGACCGGGGGGAGACCCAGTACTTC. This sequence joins TRBV5-1 and TRBJ2-5; D may be TRBD2 (6 bases). The CDR3 totals 14 residues. The germline gives CDR1 SGHRS, CDR2 YFSETQ. Trimming shortened V by 4 bases and J by 5 bases, and 15 bases separated the two germline ends.

The rearrangement links TRBV30 to TRBJ1-1, with D possibly TRBD1 on 5 matching bases. From germline, CDR1 is GTSNPN and CDR2 SVGIG (reference sequence). Trimming removed 0 bases from V and 2 bases from J, with 10 bases in between. The CDR3 is 14 amino acids. Written as DNA, the CDR3 is TGTGCCTGGAGTGTTGTGGGACTTAACACTGAAGCTTTCTTT. The encoded protein is CAWSVVGLNTEAFF.

J is TRBJ1-1 and V is TRBV19; 7 bases are a match to TRBD1. V lost 7 bases, J lost 6 bases, and 14 bases stayed unmatched. Germline lookup yields CDR1 LNHDA and CDR2 SQIVND (reference sequence). This CDR3 comprises 15 residues. For the CDR3, the DNA is TGTGCCAGTAAAAACGGCCCAGGGGGACAACCTGAAGCTTTCTTT. This gives the protein CASKNGPGGQPEAFF. The entire variable domain, with the rest obtained from reference TRBV19 and TRBJ1-1, is as follows: DGGITQSPKYLFRKEGQNVTLSCEQNLNHDAMYWYRQDPGQGLRLIYYSQIVNDFQKGDIAEGYSVSREKKESFPLTVTSAQKNPTAFYLCASKNGPGGQPEAFFGQGTRLTVV.

This CDR3 is CASNQGSVTNEKLFF. CDR3 nucleotide sequence: TGTGCCAGCAACCAAGGCTCGGTAACTAATGAAAAACTGTTTTTT. This chain joins TRBV2 and TRBJ1-4, with D hard to call. Germline CDR1 is SNHLY and CDR2 is FYNNEI. V was cut by 7 bases and J by 1 base, with 13 bases left in between. The CDR3 consists of 15 residues.

The chain carries TRBV6-5 and TRBJ1-4, with D maybe TRBD1 (6 bases). The V gene lost 5 bases and the J gene lost 8 bases, with 15 bases spanning the gap. From germline, CDR1 is MNHEY and CDR2 SVGAGI. The length of the CDR3 is 14 residues. As DNA, the CDR3 is TGTGCCAGCAGTCCTAACTTCCAGGGGGAAAAACTGTTTTTT. This sequence encodes CASSPNFQGEKLFF.

The chain couples TRBV15 to TRBJ2-7; TRBD2 agrees at 8 bases. Unmatched junction bases numbered 7, after V lost 0 bases and J lost 0 bases. The CDR3 length is 17 residues. Germline assignment: CDR1 LNHNV and CDR2 YYDKDF (reference sequence). The CDR3 DNA reads as TGTGCCACCAGCAGAGATCTCGGGCGGGAGGTCTCCTACGAGCAGTACTTC. It translates to CATSRDLGREVSYEQYF.

The J gene is TRBJ2-7, the V gene TRBV4-1; 9 bases line up with TRBD1. The junction had 3 bases not matched to a gene; V was cut back by 3 bases and J by 0 bases. This CDR3 region has 15 residues. Germline CDR1 is MGHRA and CDR2 is YSYEKL. The CDR3 nucleotides are TGCGCCAGCAGCCACCCGGGACAGGGCTCCTACGAGCAGTACTTC. The encoded protein is CASSHPGQGSYEQYF.